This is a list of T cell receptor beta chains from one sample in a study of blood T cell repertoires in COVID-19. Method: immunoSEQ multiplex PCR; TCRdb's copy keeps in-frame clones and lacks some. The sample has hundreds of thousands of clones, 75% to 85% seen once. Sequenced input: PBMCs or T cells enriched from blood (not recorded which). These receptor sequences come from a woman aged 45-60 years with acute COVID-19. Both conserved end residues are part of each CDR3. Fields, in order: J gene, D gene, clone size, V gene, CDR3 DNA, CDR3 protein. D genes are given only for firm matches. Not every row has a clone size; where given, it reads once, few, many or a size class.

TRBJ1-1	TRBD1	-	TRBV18	TGTGCCAGCTCACCGGGGCGTCCGGGACAGGGAAGTACTGAAGCTTTCTTT	CASSPGRPGQGSTEAFF
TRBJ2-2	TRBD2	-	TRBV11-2	TGTGCCAGCAGCCCTCGGACTAGCGGGGGTCCGAACACCGGGGAGCTGTTTTTT	CASSPRTSGGPNTGELFF
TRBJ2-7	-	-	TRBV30	TGTGCCTCTAACCCTAGGGGGGGCGCCGAGCAGTACTTC	CASNPRGGAEQYF
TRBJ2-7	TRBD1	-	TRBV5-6	TGTGCCAGCAGCGATACAGGGGGCCACGGCGAGCAGTACTTC	CASSDTGGHGEQYF
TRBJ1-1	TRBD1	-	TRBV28	TGTGCCAGCAGTCTTCTGGACAGGAATGCTGAAGCTTTCTTT	CASSLLDRNAEAFF
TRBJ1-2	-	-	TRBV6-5	TGTGCCAGCAGCCATAGTCCGGGTAACTATGGCTACACCTTC	CASSHSPGNYGYTF
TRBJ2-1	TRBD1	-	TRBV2	TGTGCCAGCAGCGACAGGGGAAAACCCTACAATGAGCAGTTCTTC	CASSDRGKPYNEQFF
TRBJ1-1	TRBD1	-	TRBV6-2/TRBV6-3	TGTGCCAGCAGCTTTCAGGGGGTCTCTGAAGCTTTCTTT	CASSFQGVSEAFF
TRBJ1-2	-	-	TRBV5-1	TGCGCCAGCAGCTTAGGCGGGACTCCGGCTAACTATGGCTACACCTTC	CASSLGGTPANYGYTF
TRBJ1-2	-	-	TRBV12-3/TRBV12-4	TGTGCCAGCAGTTTAACAGATCGCTATGGCTACACCTTC	CASSLTDRYGYTF
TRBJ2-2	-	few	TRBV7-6	TGTGCCAGCAGCTTCGGTTATAACACCGGGGAGCTGTTTTTT	CASSFGYNTGELFF
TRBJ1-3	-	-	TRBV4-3	TGCGCCAGCAGCCAAGGCGACAGCCGCTCTGGAAACACCATATATTTT	CASSQGDSRSGNTIYF
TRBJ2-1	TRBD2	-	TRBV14	TGTGCCAGCAGCCAAGACGGGGGGGCCTCCTACAATGAGCAGTTCTTC	CASSQDGGASYNEQFF
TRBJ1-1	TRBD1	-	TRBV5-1	TGCGCCAGCAGCTTAAACAGGGGCTCCACTGAAGCTTTCTTT	CASSLNRGSTEAFF
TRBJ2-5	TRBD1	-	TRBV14	TGTGCCAGCAGCCAAGATAGGGGACAGATTTACCAAGAGACCCAGTACTTC	CASSQDRGQIYQETQYF
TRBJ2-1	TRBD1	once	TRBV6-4	TGTGCCAGCAGTGACGGACAGGGTAACCCTAAGCAGTTCTTC	CASSDGQGNPKQFF
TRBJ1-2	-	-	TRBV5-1	TGCGCCAGCAGCTTGCTCCCAGGGTCTATTGGCTACACCTTC	CASSLLPGSIGYTF
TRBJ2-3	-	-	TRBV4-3	TGCGCCAGCAGCCACCACGGGGGTAGCACAGATACGCAGTATTTT	CASSHHGGSTDTQYF
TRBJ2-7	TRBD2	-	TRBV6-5	TGTGCCAGCATTAAAATAGCGGGGGCCGGGAGCGAGCAGTACTTC	CASIKIAGAGSEQYF
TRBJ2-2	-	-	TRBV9	TGTGCCAGCAGCGTGGGAACAGGCCCCGGGGAGCTGTTTTTT	CASSVGTGPGELFF
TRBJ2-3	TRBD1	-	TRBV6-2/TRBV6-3	TGTGCCAGCAGTTCGGGACAGGGACCCGATACGCAGTATTTT	CASSSGQGPDTQYF
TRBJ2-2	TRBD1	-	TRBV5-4	TGTGCCAGCGGGGGGACAGGGGGCATCACCGGGGAGCTGTTTTTT	CASGGTGGITGELFF
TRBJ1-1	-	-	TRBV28	TGTGCCAGCAGCGGGAGACAGTCGAACACTGAAGCTTTCTTT	CASSGRQSNTEAFF
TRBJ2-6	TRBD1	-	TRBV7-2	TGTGCCAGCAGTAAGTTCCGGGACAGCGCCTCTGGGGCCAACGTCCTGACTTTC	CASSKFRDSASGANVLTF
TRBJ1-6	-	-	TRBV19	TGTGCCAGTAGTATCGGGAGCTCCTATAATTCACCCCTCCACTTT	CASSIGSSYNSPLHF
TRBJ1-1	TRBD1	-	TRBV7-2	TGTGCCAGCAGATATCCGGGACAGTACACTGAAGCTTTCTTT	CASRYPGQYTEAFF
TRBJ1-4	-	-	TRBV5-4	TGTGCCAGCAGCATGGCAGATGCAACTAATGAAAAACTGTTTTTT	CASSMADATNEKLFF
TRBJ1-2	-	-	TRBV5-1	TGCGCCAGCAGCTTGACAGGCCCAAACTATGGCTACACCTTC	CASSLTGPNYGYTF
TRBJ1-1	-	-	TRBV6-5	TGTGCCAGCAGTACAGGTTTACGAGCTTTCTTT	CASSTGLRAFF
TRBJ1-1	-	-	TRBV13	TGTGCCAGCAGCCCCGTGGCTTTCTTT	CASSPVAFF
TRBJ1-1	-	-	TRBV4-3	TGCGCCAGCAGCAAGAGGATACACACTGAAGCTTTCTTT	CASSKRIHTEAFF
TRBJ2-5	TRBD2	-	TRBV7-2	TGTGCCAGCAGACGCACTAGCGGGGGGGCCGCGTCAGAGACCCAGTACTTC	CASRRTSGGAASETQYF
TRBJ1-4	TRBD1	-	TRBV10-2	TGCGCCAGCAGTGACCGGGGACAGGGGGCTGGCTTTAATGAAAAACTGTTTTTT	CASSDRGQGAGFNEKLFF
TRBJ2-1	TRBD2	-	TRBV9	TGTGCCAGCAGCCTGGGGACTAGCGGGGCGTTGGGTGAGCAGTTCTTC	CASSLGTSGALGEQFF
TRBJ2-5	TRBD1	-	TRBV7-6	TGTGCCAGCAGCTTAAGTGGGGGGACAGGACGGGAGACCCAGTACTTC	CASSLSGGTGRETQYF
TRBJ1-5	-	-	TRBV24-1	TGTGCCACCTCTAACCGGGACTCGTATCAGCCCCAGCATTTT	CATSNRDSYQPQHF
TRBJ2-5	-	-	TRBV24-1	TGTGCCACCAGTGATCCCAGGGGCGGTGAGACCCAGTACTTC	CATSDPRGGETQYF
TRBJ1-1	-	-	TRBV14	TGTGCCAGCAGCCAAGCACTAGCAGGCACTGAAGCTTTCTTT	CASSQALAGTEAFF
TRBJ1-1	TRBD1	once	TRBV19	TGTGCCAGTGTAGGACAGGGCCTGAACACTGAAGCTTTCTTT	CASVGQGLNTEAFF